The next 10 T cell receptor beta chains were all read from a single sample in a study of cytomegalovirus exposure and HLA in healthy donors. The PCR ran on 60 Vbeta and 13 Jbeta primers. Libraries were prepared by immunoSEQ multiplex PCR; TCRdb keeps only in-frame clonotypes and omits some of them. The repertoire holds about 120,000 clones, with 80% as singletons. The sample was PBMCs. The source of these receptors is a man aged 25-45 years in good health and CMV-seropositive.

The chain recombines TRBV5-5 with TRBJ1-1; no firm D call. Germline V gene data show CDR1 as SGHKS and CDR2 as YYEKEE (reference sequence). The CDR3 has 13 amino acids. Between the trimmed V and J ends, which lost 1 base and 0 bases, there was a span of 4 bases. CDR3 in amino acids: CASSLNMNTEAFF. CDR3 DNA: TGTGCCAGCAGCTTGAATATGAACACTGAAGCTTTCTTT.

CDR3 amino acids: CASSFTPRDSQYEQYF. The CDR3 DNA sequence: TGTGCCAGCAGCTTTACTCCTCGGGACTCTCAATACGAGCAGTACTTC. The rearrangement links TRBV7-8 to TRBJ2-7; D possibly corresponds to TRBD2 (6 bases). The germline V gene encodes CDR1 SGHVS and CDR2 FQNEAQ. Trimming removed 3 bases at V and 4 bases at J, with 19 bases between. This CDR3 contains 16 residues.

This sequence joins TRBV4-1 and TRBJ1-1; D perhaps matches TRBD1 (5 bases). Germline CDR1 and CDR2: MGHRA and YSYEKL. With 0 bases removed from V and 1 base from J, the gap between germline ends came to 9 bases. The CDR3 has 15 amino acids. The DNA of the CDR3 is TGCGCCAGCAGCCAAGAGGGGGGAGGGAACACTGAAGCTTTCTTT. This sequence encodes CASSQEGGGNTEAFF.

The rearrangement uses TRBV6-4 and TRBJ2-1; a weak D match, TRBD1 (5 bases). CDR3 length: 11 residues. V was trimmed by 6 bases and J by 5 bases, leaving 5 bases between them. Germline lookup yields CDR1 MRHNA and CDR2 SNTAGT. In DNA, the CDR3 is TGTGCCAGCAGACAGGACAATGAGCAGTTCTTC. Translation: CASRQDNEQFF.

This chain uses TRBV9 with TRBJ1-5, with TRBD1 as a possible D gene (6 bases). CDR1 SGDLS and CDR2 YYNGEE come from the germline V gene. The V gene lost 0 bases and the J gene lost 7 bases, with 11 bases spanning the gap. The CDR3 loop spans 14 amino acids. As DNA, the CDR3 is TGTGCCAGCAGCGTAGGATGGGGGCCACAGCCCCAGCATTTT. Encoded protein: CASSVGWGPQPQHF.

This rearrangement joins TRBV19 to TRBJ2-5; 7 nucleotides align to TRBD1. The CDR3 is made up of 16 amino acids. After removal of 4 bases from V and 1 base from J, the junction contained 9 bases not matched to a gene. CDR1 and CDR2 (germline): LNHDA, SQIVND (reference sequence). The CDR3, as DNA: TGTGCCAGTAGTAAGAGGGGGCCCGGTCTCCAAGAGACCCAGTACTTC. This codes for CASSKRGPGLQETQYF.

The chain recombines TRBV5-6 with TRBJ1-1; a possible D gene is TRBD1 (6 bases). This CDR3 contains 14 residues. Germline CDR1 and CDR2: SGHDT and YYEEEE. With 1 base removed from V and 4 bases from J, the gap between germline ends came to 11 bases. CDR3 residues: CASSLNREGTEAFF. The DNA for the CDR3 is TGTGCCAGCAGCTTGAACAGGGAAGGCACTGAAGCTTTCTTT.

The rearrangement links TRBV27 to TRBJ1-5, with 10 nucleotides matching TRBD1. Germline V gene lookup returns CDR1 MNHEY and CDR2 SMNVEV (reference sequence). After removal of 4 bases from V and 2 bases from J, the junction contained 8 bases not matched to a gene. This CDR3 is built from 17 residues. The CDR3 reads CASSSRDRGHGNQPQHF. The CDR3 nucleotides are TGTGCCAGCAGTTCCCGGGACAGGGGACACGGCAATCAGCCCCAGCATTTT.

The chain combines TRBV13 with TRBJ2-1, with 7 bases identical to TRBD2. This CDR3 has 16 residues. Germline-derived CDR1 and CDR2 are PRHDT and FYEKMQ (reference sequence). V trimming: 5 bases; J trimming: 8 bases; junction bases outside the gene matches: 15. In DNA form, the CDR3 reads TGTGCCAGCAGCACGGGGGGTTGGGGGGGTGGCGATGAGCAGTTCTTC. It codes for CASSTGGWGGGDEQFF.

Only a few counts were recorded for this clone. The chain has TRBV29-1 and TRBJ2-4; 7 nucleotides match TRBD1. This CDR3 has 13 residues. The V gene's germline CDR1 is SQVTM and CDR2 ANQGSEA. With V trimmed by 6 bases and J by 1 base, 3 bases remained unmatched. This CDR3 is CSVETGAKNIQYF. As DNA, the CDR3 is TGCAGCGTCGAGACAGGGGCCAAAAACATTCAGTACTTC.